At least ten counts were recorded for the clone carrying this T cell receptor beta chain. Its antigen is as yet unknown. TCRdb independently ran MiXCR on the 5' RACE reads; one entry per CDR3 protein. Here the sample spans about 87,000 distinct CDR3 sequences, around 3.5% being singletons. The data were obtained in a study of neurological immune-mediated disorders. Study results and limitations: The multiple sclerosis repertoire cluster was not associated with any clinical or MRI feature. One related-CDR3 cluster, which may be a signature, held the repertoires of 18 of 34 multiple sclerosis patients after phylogenetic grouping.

Germline V gene lookup returns CDR1 LGHDT and CDR2 YNNKEL (reference sequence). Between the trimmed V and J ends, which lost 4 bases and 2 bases, there was a span of 12 bases. This CDR3 region has 15 residues. This clonotype was sampled from a woman aged 50 to 60 with multiple sclerosis. This chain uses TRBV3-1 with TRBJ1-3; D is unresolved. The specimen sequenced was PBMCs. DNA of the CDR3: TGTGCCAGCAGCCCACTGGTGAGGCCTGGAAACACCATATATTTT. Translating it yields CASSPLVRPGNTIYF.